Listed below are T cell receptor beta chains from one sample, sequenced in a study of blood T cell repertoires in COVID-19. The assay was immunoSEQ multiplex PCR, and TCRdb's table has in-frame clones only and misses some. The sample lists 150,000 to 200,000 clones, approximately 80% occurring once. Source material: PBMCs or T cells enriched from blood (not recorded which). These receptors all come from a man between 40 and 49 years old who had recovered from COVID-19. The CDR3 runs from the conserved cysteine through the conserved F or W. The order of the fields is clone size, V gene, D gene, J gene, CDR3 protein, CDR3 DNA. D genes are given only for firm matches. Clone size, where shown, is once, few, many, or a class for clones that have expanded.

>-|TRBV5-1|TRBD2|TRBJ2-2
CASSSAGGNTGELFF
TGCGCCAGCAGCTCGGCGGGGGGGAACACCGGGGAGCTGTTTTTT
>-|TRBV2|TRBD1|TRBJ2-3
CASKTQGVGDTQYF
TGTGCCAGCAAGACACAGGGGGTTGGAGATACGCAGTATTTT
>-|TRBV4-1|TRBD1|TRBJ1-6
CASSRSGTANSPLHF
TGCGCCAGCAGCCGATCCGGGACAGCTAATTCACCCCTCCACTTT
>few|TRBV18|-|TRBJ2-7
CASSPGPREEQYF
TGTGCCAGCTCACCCGGGCCTAGGGAGGAGCAGTACTTC
>once|TRBV30|-|TRBJ1-5
CAWRRDTYQPQHF
TGTGCCTGGCGCCGGGACACTTATCAGCCCCAGCATTTT
>-|TRBV5-1|TRBD1|TRBJ2-6
CASRRDSSGANVLTF
TGCGCCAGCAGGAGGGACAGCTCTGGGGCCAACGTCCTGACTTTC
>-|TRBV10-2|TRBD1|TRBJ2-3
CASRDRQTDTQYF
TGCGCCAGCAGGGACAGGCAGACAGATACGCAGTATTTT
>-|TRBV19|-|TRBJ1-1
CATVMHAGRDGMNTEAFF
TGTGCCACAGTTATGCATGCCGGGAGGGACGGCATGAACACTGAAGCTTTCTTT
>-|TRBV19|TRBD1|TRBJ1-1
CASSDRGAGNTEAFF
TGTGCCAGTAGTGACAGGGGAGCGGGGAACACTGAAGCTTTCTTT
>once|TRBV5-3|-|TRBJ1-2
CARSLDRNYGYTF
TGTGCCAGAAGCTTGGACAGAAACTATGGCTACACCTTC
>-|TRBV4-1|TRBD1|TRBJ1-4
CASSQDRTGGREKLFF
TGCGCCAGCAGCCAAGATCGCACAGGGGGAAGGGAAAAACTGTTTTTT
>-|TRBV6-2/TRBV6-3|TRBD1|TRBJ2-3
CASSRPSGDRGTQSTDTQYF
TGTGCCAGCAGTCGCCCATCGGGGGACAGGGGGACACAAAGCACAGATACGCAGTATTTT
>few|TRBV7-3|TRBD2|TRBJ2-2
CASSNPRGGQDGELFF
TGTGCCAGCAGCAACCCGCGGGGGGGCCAAGACGGGGAGCTGTTTTTT
>-|TRBV18|TRBD2|TRBJ2-5
CASSPPTSGQETQYF
TGTGCCAGCTCACCACCCACTAGCGGTCAAGAGACCCAGTACTTC
>-|TRBV5-1|-|TRBJ1-4
CASRGLGEVNEKLFF
TGCGCCAGCAGAGGATTGGGGGAGGTTAATGAAAAACTGTTTTTT
>-|TRBV7-8|-|TRBJ1-2
CASSRSREDGYTF
TGTGCCAGCAGCCGATCCAGGGAAGACGGCTACACCTTC
>-|TRBV30|TRBD1|TRBJ1-6
CAWSYRQGWNSPLHF
TGTGCCTGGAGTTATCGACAGGGGTGGAATTCACCCCTCCACTTT
>-|TRBV15|TRBD1|TRBJ2-3
CATRDRYTDTQYF
TGTGCCACCCGGGACAGATACACAGATACGCAGTATTTT
>once|TRBV30|TRBD1|TRBJ1-2
CAWRDPHRARQDRGDYGYTF
TGTGCCTGGAGGGACCCCCACCGCGCCCGACAGGACAGGGGGGACTATGGCTACACCTTC
>-|TRBV24-1|-|TRBJ1-1
CATSARGNTEAFF
TGTGCCACCAGTGCCCGGGGGAACACTGAAGCTTTCTTT
>-|TRBV6-5|-|TRBJ2-5
CASSYNSEQTQYF
TGTGCCAGCAGTTACAATTCGGAGCAGACCCAGTACTTC
>-|TRBV2|TRBD2|TRBJ2-5
CASSATSGGAQETQYF
TGTGCCAGCAGCGCGACTAGCGGGGGGGCCCAAGAGACCCAGTACTTC
>-|TRBV5-1|-|TRBJ2-5
CASLLHPGTDVVKETQYF
TGCGCCAGCCTACTCCACCCCGGGACTGACGTCGTTAAAGAGACCCAGTACTTC
>-|TRBV6-5|-|TRBJ1-1
CASNERQAGPAFF
TGTGCCAGCAACGAACGACAGGCCGGGCCAGCTTTCTTT
>-|TRBV27|TRBD2|TRBJ2-1
CASMSGAGGFF
TGTGCCAGCATGTCCGGAGCGGGGGGGTTCTTC
>-|TRBV5-1|TRBD1|TRBJ1-6
CASSLGQGDYNSPLHF
TGCGCCAGCAGCCTGGGACAGGGGGACTATAATTCACCCCTCCACTTT
>-|TRBV9|TRBD1|TRBJ2-1
CASRRTGSPYNEQFF
TGTGCCAGCCGACGGACAGGGAGCCCATACAATGAGCAGTTCTTC
>-|TRBV7-2|TRBD2|TRBJ2-1
CASSWGGRSYNEQFF
TGTGCCAGCAGCTGGGGGGGGAGATCCTACAATGAGCAGTTCTTC
>-|TRBV10-1|TRBD1|TRBJ1-3
CASRDRGSGNTIYF
TGCGCCAGCAGGGACAGGGGGTCCGGAAACACCATATATTTT
>-|TRBV24-1|TRBD1|TRBJ2-3
CATSPEDRALNTQYF
TGTGCCACCTCGCCCGAGGACAGGGCGTTAAATACGCAGTATTTT
>-|TRBV11-2|TRBD2|TRBJ2-3
CASSLNGGASDTQYF
TGTGCCAGCAGCTTAAACGGGGGGGCCTCAGATACGCAGTATTTT
>-|TRBV7-7|TRBD2|TRBJ2-2
CASSHKAGGYTGELFF
TGTGCCAGCAGCCATAAAGCGGGGGGGTACACCGGGGAGCTGTTTTTT
>-|TRBV21-1|-|TRBJ1-2
CASSSKGVYGYTF
TGTGCCAGCAGCTCCAAGGGGGTATACGGCTACACCTTC
>once|TRBV7-9|-|TRBJ1-2
CASNKGPATYYGYTF
TGTGCCAGCAACAAGGGCCCTGCTACCTACTATGGCTACACCTTC
>-|TRBV15|-|TRBJ2-3
CATSSRRGGADTQYF
TGTGCCACCAGCAGTAGGAGGGGGGGCGCAGATACGCAGTATTTT
>-|TRBV3-1/TRBV3-2|TRBD1|TRBJ1-2
CASSQGQGNYGYTF
TGTGCCAGCAGCCAAGGACAGGGGAACTATGGCTACACCTTC
>-|TRBV18|TRBD1|TRBJ2-7
CASSPGTGGNEQYF
TGTGCCAGCTCACCTGGGACAGGGGGCAACGAGCAGTACTTC
>-|TRBV3-1/TRBV3-2|-|TRBJ1-2
CASSQDKAGFDYGYTF
TGTGCCAGCAGCCAAGACAAGGCGGGGTTTGACTATGGCTACACCTTC
>-|TRBV30|TRBD1|TRBJ1-6
CAWRLDRSNSPLHF
TGTGCCTGGAGACTGGACAGGAGTAATTCACCCCTCCACTTT
>-|TRBV2|-|TRBJ1-5
CASSPNSNQPQHF
TGTGCCAGCAGTCCAAATAGCAATCAGCCCCAGCATTTT
>-|TRBV2|TRBD2|TRBJ2-3
CASSELAGRDTQYF
TGTGCCAGCAGTGAGCTAGCGGGTAGAGATACGCAGTATTTT
>-|TRBV27|TRBD1|TRBJ1-5
CASRWDSEPQHF
TGTGCCAGCAGGTGGGACAGTGAGCCCCAGCATTTT
>-|TRBV19|-|TRBJ2-2
CASSPRAWATGELFF
TGTGCCAGTAGTCCCAGAGCCTGGGCTACCGGGGAGCTGTTTTTT
>once|TRBV4-1|TRBD2|TRBJ2-3
CASSQEGDRRGTDTQYF
TGCGCCAGCAGCCAAGAAGGGGATCGGCGGGGGACAGATACGCAGTATTTT
>-|TRBV5-1|-|TRBJ1-6
CASSLERNSPLHF
TGCGCCAGCAGCTTGGAGCGAAATTCACCCCTCCACTTT
>-|TRBV3-1/TRBV3-2|-|TRBJ1-2
CASSQGGNGYTF
TGTGCCAGCAGCCAAGGAGGGAATGGCTACACCTTC
>-|TRBV2|TRBD1|TRBJ1-1
CASRPGTGHMNTEAFF
TGTGCCAGCAGACCCGGGACAGGTCACATGAACACTGAAGCTTTCTTT
>-|TRBV6-5|-|TRBJ2-5
CASNSGGTGGETQYF
TGTGCCAGCAACTCTGGGGGAACAGGAGGGGAGACCCAGTACTTC
>-|TRBV19|-|TRBJ1-1
CASSINLGQRNTEAFF
TGTGCCAGTAGTATAAATTTGGGACAAAGGAACACTGAAGCTTTCTTT
>-|TRBV29-1|TRBD2|TRBJ2-5
CSVEIGLAGAKVETQYF
TGCAGCGTTGAAATCGGACTAGCGGGGGCTAAGGTGGAGACCCAGTACTTC
>once|TRBV7-9|-|TRBJ1-4
CASSPTEGHINNEKLFF
TGTGCCAGCAGCCCTACCGAGGGACATATAAATAATGAAAAACTGTTTTTT
>once|TRBV5-1|TRBD2|TRBJ2-3
CASSPGLSTDTQYF
TGCGCCAGCAGTCCGGGACTAAGCACAGATACGCAGTATTTT
>-|TRBV9|TRBD1|TRBJ1-1
CASSVETGAVTEAFF
TGTGCCAGCAGCGTAGAGACAGGGGCTGTCACTGAAGCTTTCTTT
>few|TRBV5-1|-|TRBJ1-5
CASSSDINQPQHF
TGCGCCAGCAGCTCGGACATCAATCAGCCCCAGCATTTT
>-|TRBV2|TRBD2|TRBJ2-3
CASRASGGSYTDTQYF
TGTGCCAGCAGGGCTAGCGGGGGGTCATACACAGATACGCAGTATTTT